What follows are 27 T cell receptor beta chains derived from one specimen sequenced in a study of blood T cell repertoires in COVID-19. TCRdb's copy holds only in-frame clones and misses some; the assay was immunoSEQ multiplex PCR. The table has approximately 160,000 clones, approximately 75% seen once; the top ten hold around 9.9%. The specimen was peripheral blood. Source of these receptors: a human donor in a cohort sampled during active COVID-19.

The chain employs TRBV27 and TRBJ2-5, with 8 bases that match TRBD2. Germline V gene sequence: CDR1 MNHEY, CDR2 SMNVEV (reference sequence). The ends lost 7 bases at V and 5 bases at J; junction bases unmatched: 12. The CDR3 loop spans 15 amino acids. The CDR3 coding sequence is TGTGCCAGCACTACCTACGGGGGGGCGGGTGAGACCCAGTACTTC. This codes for CASTTYGGAGETQYF.

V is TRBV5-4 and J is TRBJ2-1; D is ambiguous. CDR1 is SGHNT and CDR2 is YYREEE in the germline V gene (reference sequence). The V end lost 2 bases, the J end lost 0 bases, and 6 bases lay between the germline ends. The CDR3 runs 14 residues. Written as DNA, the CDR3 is TGTGCCAGCAGCTTCCGTAGCTCCTACAATGAGCAGTTCTTC. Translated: CASSFRSSYNEQFF.

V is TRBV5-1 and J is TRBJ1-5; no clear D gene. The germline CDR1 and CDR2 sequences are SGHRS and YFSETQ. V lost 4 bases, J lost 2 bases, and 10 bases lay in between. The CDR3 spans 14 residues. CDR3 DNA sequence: TGCGCCAGCAGCGCGGACTCAGGCAATCAGCCCCAGCATTTT. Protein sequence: CASSADSGNQPQHF.

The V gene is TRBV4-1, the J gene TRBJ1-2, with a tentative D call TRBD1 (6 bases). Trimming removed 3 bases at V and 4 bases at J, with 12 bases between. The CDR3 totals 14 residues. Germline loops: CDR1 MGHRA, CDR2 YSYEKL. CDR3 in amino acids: CASSQGGGAYGYTF. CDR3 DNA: TGCGCCAGCAGCCAGGGAGGGGGGGCCTATGGCTACACCTTC.

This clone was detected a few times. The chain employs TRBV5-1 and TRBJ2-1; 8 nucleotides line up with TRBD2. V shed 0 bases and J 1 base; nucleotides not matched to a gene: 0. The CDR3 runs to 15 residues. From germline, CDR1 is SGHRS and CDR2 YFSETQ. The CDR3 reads CASSLVAGSYNEQFF. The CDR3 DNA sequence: TGCGCCAGCAGCTTGGTAGCGGGATCCTACAATGAGCAGTTCTTC.

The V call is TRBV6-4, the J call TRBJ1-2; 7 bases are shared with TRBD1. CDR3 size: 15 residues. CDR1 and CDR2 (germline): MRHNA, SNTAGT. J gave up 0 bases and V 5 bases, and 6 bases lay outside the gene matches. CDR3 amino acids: CASSHRQGANYGYTF. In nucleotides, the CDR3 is TGTGCCAGCAGTCACCGACAGGGAGCTAACTATGGCTACACCTTC.

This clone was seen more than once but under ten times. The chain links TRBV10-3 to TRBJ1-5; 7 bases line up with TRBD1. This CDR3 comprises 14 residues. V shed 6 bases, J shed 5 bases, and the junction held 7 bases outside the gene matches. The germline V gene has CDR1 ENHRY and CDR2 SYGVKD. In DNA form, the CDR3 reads TGTGCCATCAGCCGGGACAGTTGGGATCAGCCCCAGCATTTT. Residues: CAISRDSWDQPQHF.

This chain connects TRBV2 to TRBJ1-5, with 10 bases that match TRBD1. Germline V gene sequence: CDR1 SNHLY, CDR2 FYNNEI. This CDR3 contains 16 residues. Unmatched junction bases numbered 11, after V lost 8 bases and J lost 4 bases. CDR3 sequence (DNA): TGTGCCAGCTCCGGGGAAACGGGACAGGGGAATCAGCCCCAGCATTTT. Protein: CASSGETGQGNQPQHF.

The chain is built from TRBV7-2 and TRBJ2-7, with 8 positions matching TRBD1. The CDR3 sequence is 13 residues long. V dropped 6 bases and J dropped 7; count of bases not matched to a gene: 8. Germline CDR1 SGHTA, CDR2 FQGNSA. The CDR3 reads CASRMTGVGEQYF. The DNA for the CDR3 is TGTGCCAGCAGAATGACAGGGGTAGGGGAGCAGTACTTC.

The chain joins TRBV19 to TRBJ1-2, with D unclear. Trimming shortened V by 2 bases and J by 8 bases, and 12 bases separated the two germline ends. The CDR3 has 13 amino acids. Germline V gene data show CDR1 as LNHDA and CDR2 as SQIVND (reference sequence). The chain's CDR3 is CASSILAQAGYTF. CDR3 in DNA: TGTGCCAGTAGTATACTTGCCCAGGCCGGCTACACCTTC.

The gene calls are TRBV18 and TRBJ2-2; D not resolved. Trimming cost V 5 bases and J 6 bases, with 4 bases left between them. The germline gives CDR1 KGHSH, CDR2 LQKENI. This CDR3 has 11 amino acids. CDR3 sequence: CASSSAGELFF. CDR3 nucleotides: TGTGCCAGCTCATCGGCCGGGGAGCTGTTTTTT.

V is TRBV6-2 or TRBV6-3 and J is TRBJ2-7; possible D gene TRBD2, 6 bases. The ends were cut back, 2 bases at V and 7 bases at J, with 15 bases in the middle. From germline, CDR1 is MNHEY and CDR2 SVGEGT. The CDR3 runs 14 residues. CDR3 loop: CASSYDGLRGEQYF. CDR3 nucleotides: TGTGCCAGCAGTTACGACGGCTTACGGGGGGAGCAGTACTTC.

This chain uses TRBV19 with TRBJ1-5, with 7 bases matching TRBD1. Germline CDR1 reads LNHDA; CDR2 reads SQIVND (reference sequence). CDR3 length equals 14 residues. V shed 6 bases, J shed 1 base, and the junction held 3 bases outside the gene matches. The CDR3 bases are TGTGCCAGTAGCAGGGGGGTCAGCAATCAGCCCCAGCATTTT. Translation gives CASSRGVSNQPQHF.

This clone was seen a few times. Here the CDR3 DNA reads TGCGCCAGCAGTGCCGACTGGAGGCATGAGCAGTTCTTC. Translating gives CASSADWRHEQFF. This chain joins TRBV10-1 and TRBJ2-1; the D gene is possibly TRBD2 (5 bases). Trimming took 4 bases from V and 8 from J, leaving 12 bases between them. The CDR3 runs 13 residues. Per the germline V gene, CDR1 is WNHNN and CDR2 is SYGVQD (reference sequence).

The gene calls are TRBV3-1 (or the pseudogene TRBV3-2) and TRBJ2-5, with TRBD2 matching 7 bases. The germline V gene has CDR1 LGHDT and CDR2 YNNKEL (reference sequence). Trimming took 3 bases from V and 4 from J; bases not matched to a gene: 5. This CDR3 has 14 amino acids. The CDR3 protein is CASSHLGEGETQYF. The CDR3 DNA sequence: TGTGCCAGCAGCCACCTAGGGGAGGGAGAGACCCAGTACTTC.

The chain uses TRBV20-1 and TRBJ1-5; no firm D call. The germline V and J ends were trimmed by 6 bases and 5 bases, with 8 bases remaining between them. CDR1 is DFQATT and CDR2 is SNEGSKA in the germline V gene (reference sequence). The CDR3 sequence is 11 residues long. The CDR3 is CSAPMDQPQHF. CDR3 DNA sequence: TGCAGTGCCCCTATGGATCAGCCCCAGCATTTT.

The CDR3 is CASSVGLGQGFDEQFF. CDR3 nucleotide sequence: TGTGCCAGCAGCGTAGGTCTGGGACAGGGCTTCGATGAGCAGTTCTTC. This chain joins TRBV9 and TRBJ2-1, with 9 bases that match TRBD1. Losses at the gene ends were 0 bases for V and 8 bases for J; bases not matched to a gene: 9. CDR1 and CDR2 from the germline V gene are SGDLS and YYNGEE. The CDR3 length is 16 residues.

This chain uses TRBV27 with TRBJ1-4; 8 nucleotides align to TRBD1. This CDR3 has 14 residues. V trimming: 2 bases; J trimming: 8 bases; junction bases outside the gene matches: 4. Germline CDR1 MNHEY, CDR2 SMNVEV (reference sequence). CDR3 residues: CASSLRQGWEKLFF. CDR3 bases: TGTGCCAGCAGTTTACGACAGGGGTGGGAAAAACTGTTTTTT.

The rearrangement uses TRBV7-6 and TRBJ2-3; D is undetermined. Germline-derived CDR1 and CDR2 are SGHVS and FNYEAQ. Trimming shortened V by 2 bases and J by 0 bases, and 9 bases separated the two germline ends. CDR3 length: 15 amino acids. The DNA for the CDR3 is TGTGCCAGCAGCTTATTTCGCGGTAGCACAGATACGCAGTATTTT. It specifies CASSLFRGSTDTQYF.

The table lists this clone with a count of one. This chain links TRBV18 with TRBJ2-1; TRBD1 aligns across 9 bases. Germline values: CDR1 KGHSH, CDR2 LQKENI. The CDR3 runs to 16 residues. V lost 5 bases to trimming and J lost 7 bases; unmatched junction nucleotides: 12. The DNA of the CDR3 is TGTGCCAGCTCATCCCTATCAGGACAGGGGTCGAATGAGCAGTTCTTC. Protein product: CASSSLSGQGSNEQFF.

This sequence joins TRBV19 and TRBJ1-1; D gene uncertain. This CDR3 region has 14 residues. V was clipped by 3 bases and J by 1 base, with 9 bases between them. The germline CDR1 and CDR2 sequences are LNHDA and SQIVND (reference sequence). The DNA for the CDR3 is TGTGCCAGTAGTATCCCCACAGAGAACACTGAAGCTTTCTTT. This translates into CASSIPTENTEAFF.

CDR3 coding DNA: TGTGCCAGCAGCTTCGCGACAGGGTCCTACGAGCAGTACTTC. Translation gives CASSFATGSYEQYF. This chain links TRBV5-4 with TRBJ2-7; 7 nucleotides line up with TRBD1. CDR3 length: 14 amino acids. V was clipped by 2 bases and J by 1 base; unmatched bases: 3. Germline CDR1 SGHNT, CDR2 YYREEE (reference sequence).

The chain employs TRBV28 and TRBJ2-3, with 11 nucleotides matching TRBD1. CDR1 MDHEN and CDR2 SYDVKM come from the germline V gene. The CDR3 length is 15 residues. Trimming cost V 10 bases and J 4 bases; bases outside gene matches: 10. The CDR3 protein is CAISSGQGVSDTQYF. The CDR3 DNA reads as TGTGCCATCTCTTCGGGACAGGGGGTATCAGATACGCAGTATTTT.

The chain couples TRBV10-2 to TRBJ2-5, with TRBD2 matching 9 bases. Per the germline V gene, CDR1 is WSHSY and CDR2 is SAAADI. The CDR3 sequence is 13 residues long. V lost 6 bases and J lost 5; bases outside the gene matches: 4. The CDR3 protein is CASRSSGVETQYF. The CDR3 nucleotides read TGCGCCAGCAGGTCTAGCGGGGTTGAGACCCAGTACTTC.

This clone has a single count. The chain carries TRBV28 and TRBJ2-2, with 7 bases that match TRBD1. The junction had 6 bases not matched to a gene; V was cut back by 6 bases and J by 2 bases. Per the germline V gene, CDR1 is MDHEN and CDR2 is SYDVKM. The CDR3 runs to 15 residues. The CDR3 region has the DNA TGTGCCAGCAGACGGACAGGCGTCAACACCGGGGAGCTGTTTTTT. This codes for CASRRTGVNTGELFF. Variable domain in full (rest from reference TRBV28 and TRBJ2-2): DVKVTQSSRYLVKRTGEKVFLECVQDMDHENMFWYRQDPGLGLRLIYFSYDVKMKEKGDIPEGYSVSREKKERFSLILESASTNQTSMYLCASRRTGVNTGELFFGEGSRLTVL.

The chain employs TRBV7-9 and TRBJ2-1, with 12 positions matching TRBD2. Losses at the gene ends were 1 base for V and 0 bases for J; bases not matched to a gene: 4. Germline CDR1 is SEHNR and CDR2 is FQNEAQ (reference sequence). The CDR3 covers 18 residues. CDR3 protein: CASSLGLAGVSSYNEQFF. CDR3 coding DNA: TGTGCCAGCAGCTTAGGACTAGCGGGGGTCAGCTCCTACAATGAGCAGTTCTTC.

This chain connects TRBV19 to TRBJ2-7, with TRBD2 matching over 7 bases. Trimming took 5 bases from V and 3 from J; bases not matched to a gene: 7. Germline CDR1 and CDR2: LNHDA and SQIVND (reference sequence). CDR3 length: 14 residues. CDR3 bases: TGTGCCAGTAGTCGACGGACTAGGGACTACGAGCAGTACTTC. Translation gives CASSRRTRDYEQYF.